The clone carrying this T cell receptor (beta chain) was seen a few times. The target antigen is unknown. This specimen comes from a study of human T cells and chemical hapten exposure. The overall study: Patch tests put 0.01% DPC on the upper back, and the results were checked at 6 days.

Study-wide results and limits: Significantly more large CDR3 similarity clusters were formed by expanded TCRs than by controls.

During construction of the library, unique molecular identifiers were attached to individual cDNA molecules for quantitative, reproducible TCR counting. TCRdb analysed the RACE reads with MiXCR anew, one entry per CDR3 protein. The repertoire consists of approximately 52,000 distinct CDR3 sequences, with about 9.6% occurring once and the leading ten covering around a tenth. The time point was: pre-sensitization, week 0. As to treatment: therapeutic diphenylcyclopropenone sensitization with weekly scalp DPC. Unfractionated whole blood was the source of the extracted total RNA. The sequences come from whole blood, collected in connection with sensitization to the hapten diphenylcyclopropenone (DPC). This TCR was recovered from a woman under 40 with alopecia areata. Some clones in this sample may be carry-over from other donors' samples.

The DNA of the CDR3 is TGTGCCAGCAGCTATCGACTAGGCGCAGGCACAGATACGCAGTATTTT. The encoded protein is CASSYRLGAGTDTQYF. The chain uses TRBV14 and TRBJ2-3, with a weak D call TRBD2 (6 bases). Germline V gene lookup returns CDR1 SGHDN and CDR2 FVKESK. This CDR3 is 16 amino acids long. V dropped 5 bases and J dropped 1 base, with 16 bases sitting between them.